These 24 T cell receptor beta chains were all obtained from the same sample, sequenced in a study of human T cells and chemical hapten exposure. Time point noted: patch test 1, 2 weeks after DPC sensitization. Sample treatment: therapeutic diphenylcyclopropenone sensitization with weekly scalp DPC. TCRdb reanalysed the RACE reads using MiXCR and keeps one entry per CDR3 protein. Among roughly 190,000 distinct CDR3 sequences listed, about a fifth were seen once. The sequences come from whole blood, collected in connection with sensitization to the hapten diphenylcyclopropenone (DPC). The origin of the receptors is a woman aged 50 to 60 with alopecia areata. Some clones in this sample may be carry-over from other donors' samples.

Comments on this clonotype: An end of the junction differs from the germline gene, which may be a read error. The gene calls are TRBV6-5 and TRBJ2-2; 8 bases align to TRBD1. The CDR3 runs 15 residues. CDR1 and CDR2 (germline): MNHEY, SVGAGI. In DNA, the CDR3 is TGTGCCAGTAGTTACTCTGGCAGGGGGCCCGGGGAGCTGTTTTTT. Translating it yields CASSYSGRGPGELFF.

This clonotype was counted once. The chain employs TRBV20-1 and TRBJ2-7; D might be TRBD1 (5 bases). Deletions cut 3 bases from V and 3 bases from J, with 12 bases between. CDR1 is DFQATT, CDR2 SNEGSKA, per germline (reference sequence). The CDR3 runs to 13 residues. DNA of the CDR3: TGCAGTGCTAGTGGCTATGACAGCTACGAGCAGTACTTC. Amino acid sequence: CSASGYDSYEQYF.

This clonotype was counted a few times. The chain links TRBV20-1 to TRBJ2-1; TRBD2 aligns across 14 bases. The J segment lost 1 base and the V segment lost 4 bases, leaving 12 bases of the junction unmatched. The CDR3 is 19 residues long. Germline lookup yields CDR1 DFQATT and CDR2 SNEGSKA (reference sequence). The CDR3 coding sequence is TGCAGTGCTATCCCTTTACCGGGACTAGCGGGAGTTTCCTACAATGAGCAGTTCTTC. It codes for CSAIPLPGLAGVSYNEQFF.

This chain connects TRBV20-1 to TRBJ1-1; tentative D call: TRBD1 (5 bases). Germline CDR1 is DFQATT and CDR2 is SNEGSKA (reference sequence). V lost 0 bases, J lost 0 bases, and 11 bases lay in between. The CDR3 has 15 amino acids. CDR3 protein: CSARDQGTLNTEAFF. CDR3 DNA sequence: TGCAGTGCTAGAGATCAGGGAACGTTGAACACTGAAGCTTTCTTT.

The V call is TRBV29-1, the J call TRBJ1-2, with 8 bases fitting TRBD1. Germline V gene sequence: CDR1 SQVTM, CDR2 ANQGSEA. J was trimmed by 5 bases and V by 3 bases; bases with no gene match: 8. The CDR3 has 14 amino acids. The CDR3 DNA sequence: TGCAGCGTTGACTTGCAGGGACAGGCTTATGGCTACACCTTC. Translated: CSVDLQGQAYGYTF. The full variable domain, completed using reference TRBV29-1 and TRBJ1-2, is SAVISQKPSRDICQRGTSLTIQCQVDSQVTMMFWYRQQPGQSLTLIATANQGSEATYESGFVIDKFPISRPNLTFSTLTVSNMSPEDSSIYLCSVDLQGQAYGYTFGSGTRLTVV.

This chain uses TRBV10-3 with TRBJ2-2; 11 positions match TRBD1. Germline trimming cut 6 bases from V and 2 bases from J; bases unmatched to any gene: 8. CDR3 size: 17 residues. CDR1 is ENHRY, CDR2 SYGVKD, per germline. Written as DNA, the CDR3 is TGTGCCATCAGGCCTAGGACAGGGGGCGATAACACCGGGGAGCTGTTTTTT. It is translated as CAIRPRTGGDNTGELFF.

The V and J genes are TRBV11-2 and TRBJ2-1; 10 bases match TRBD1. The J segment lost 8 bases and the V segment lost 1 base, leaving 5 bases of the junction unmatched. Germline values: CDR1 SGHAT, CDR2 FQNNGV. This CDR3 spans 15 amino acids. The CDR3 is CASSLVGTGEHEQFF. The CDR3 DNA follows: TGTGCCAGCAGCTTAGTCGGGACAGGGGAGCATGAGCAGTTCTTC.

The gene calls are TRBV5-4 and TRBJ1-1; D remains unclear. This CDR3 has 15 residues. Germline CDR1 and CDR2: SGHNT and YYREEE (reference sequence). Between the trimmed V and J ends, which lost 1 base and 3 bases, there was a span of 13 bases. For the CDR3, the DNA is TGTGCCAGCAGCTTGAGGACCCAGATGGACACTGAAGCTTTCTTT. It translates to CASSLRTQMDTEAFF.

The chain couples TRBV20-1 to TRBJ2-7; 11 nucleotides align to TRBD1. CDR1 is DFQATT and CDR2 is SNEGSKA in the germline V gene (reference sequence). The CDR3 sequence is 13 residues long. V trimming: 7 bases; J trimming: 4 bases; junction bases outside the gene matches: 6. The CDR3 loop is CSGTRDRGYEQYF. Written as DNA, the CDR3 is TGCAGTGGGACCCGGGACAGGGGGTACGAGCAGTACTTC.

This chain links TRBV20-1 with TRBJ2-7; D ambiguous. With 4 bases removed from V and 6 bases from J, the gap between germline ends came to 19 bases. Germline lookup yields CDR1 DFQATT and CDR2 SNEGSKA (reference sequence). This CDR3 is built from 14 residues. The CDR3 sequence: CSAKTSDLVSEQYF. CDR3 nucleotides: TGCAGTGCTAAGACCTCAGATCTTGTAAGCGAGCAGTACTTC.

This clonotype was observed a single time. The gene calls are TRBV3-1 and TRBJ2-3; TRBD2 matches at 10 bases. The germline CDR1 and CDR2 sequences are LGHDT and YNNKEL (reference sequence). J gave up 4 bases and V 10 bases, and 11 bases lay outside the gene matches. The CDR3 runs 15 residues. CDR3 sequence: CATESGRARADTQYF. CDR3 coding DNA: TGTGCCACCGAGAGCGGGAGGGCCAGGGCAGATACGCAGTATTTT.

In its sample, this clonotype was seen a few times. CDR3 amino acids: CASNQGPGQPQHF. The CDR3 region has the DNA TGTGCCAGCAACCAGGGGCCAGGTCAGCCCCAGCATTTT. The genes are TRBV7-9 and TRBJ1-5; TRBD1 might be the D (6 bases). The CDR3 runs 13 residues. V lost 7 bases and J 6 bases, leaving 13 bases between the germline ends. Germline lookup yields CDR1 SEHNR and CDR2 FQNEAQ (reference sequence). The whole variable domain, filled in from reference TRBV7-9 and TRBJ1-5, reads DTGVSQNPRHKITKRGQNVTFRCDPISEHNRLYWYRQTLGQGPEFLTYFQNEAQLEKSRLLSDRFSAERPKGSFSTLEIQRTEQGDSAMYLCASNQGPGQPQHFGDGTRLSIL.

The gene calls are TRBV11-3 and TRBJ2-3; D not certain. This CDR3 has 13 residues. Trimming pared 4 bases from V and 0 bases from J, leaving 5 bases between. Per germline, CDR1 SGHNT and CDR2 YENEEA. CDR3 in DNA: TGTGCCAGCAGCTCGATGAGCACAGATACGCAGTATTTT. Translation gives CASSSMSTDTQYF.

The sample holds a few counts of this clonotype. CDR3 bases: TGTGCCGGCGGCCGGGGTCCCTCCGGGGAGCTGTTTTTT. Translating it yields CAGGRGPSGELFF. J is TRBJ2-2 and V is TRBV10-3; maybe TRBD2 (5 bases). V shed 11 bases and J shed 6 bases, with 16 bases lying between them. CDR3 length: 13 residues. Germline CDR1 and CDR2: ENHRY and SYGVKD.

The chain joins TRBV10-3 to TRBJ1-1, with TRBD1 matching over 7 bases. The V and J ends lost 5 bases and 1 base, in that order; junction bases with no gene match: 7. Germline V lookup: CDR1 ENHRY, CDR2 SYGVKD. The CDR3 has 15 residues. In nucleotides, the CDR3 is TGTGCCATCAGTCCCGACAGGGTTGGGAACACTGAAGCTTTCTTT. As protein: CAISPDRVGNTEAFF.

This chain uses TRBV12-3 or TRBV12-4 with TRBJ2-7, with 14 bases lining up with TRBD2. Unmatched junction bases numbered 4, after V lost 3 bases and J lost 3 bases. This CDR3 has 16 residues. Here the CDR3 DNA reads TGTGCCAGCAGTTTCGGCGGACTAGCGGGGGGCTACGAGCAGTACTTC. Protein sequence: CASSFGGLAGGYEQYF.

This chain links TRBV7-2 with TRBJ2-7, with 7 bases matching TRBD2. The CDR3 is 16 residues long. Trimming removed 0 bases from V and 2 bases from J; junction bases left unmatched: 7. Germline V CDR1 and CDR2: SGHTA, FQGNSA. The CDR3 loop is CASSLAGLAAPYEQYF. The CDR3 DNA reads as TGTGCCAGCAGCTTAGCCGGGCTAGCGGCCCCCTACGAGCAGTACTTC.

This clonotype has only a few counts. The chain recombines TRBV11-3 with TRBJ2-3; TRBD2 agrees at 8 bases. This CDR3 is 16 amino acids long. The V gene end was trimmed by 4 bases and the J gene end by 5 bases; junction bases not matched to a gene: 11. The germline CDR1 and CDR2 sequences are SGHNT and YENEEA. In DNA form, the CDR3 reads TGTGCCAGCAGCTCCACTAGCGGTCTTTTGATAGATACGCAGTATTTT. The encoded protein is CASSSTSGLLIDTQYF.

This clonotype was counted a few times. This chain connects TRBV20-1 to TRBJ2-3; D is possibly TRBD2 (6 bases). The CDR3 extends over 15 amino acids. The ends were cut back, 0 bases at V and 1 base at J, with 11 bases in the middle. Per germline, CDR1 DFQATT and CDR2 SNEGSKA (reference sequence). This chain's CDR3 is CSARDLWEGTDTQYF. The DNA of the CDR3 is TGCAGTGCTAGAGATTTGTGGGAGGGCACAGATACGCAGTATTTT.

This clonotype was seen a few times. The V gene is TRBV12-3 or TRBV12-4, the J gene TRBJ1-1; no firm D call. The CDR3 contains 13 residues. The V end was cut by 3 bases, the J end by 5 bases, with 10 bases between. The CDR3 DNA reads as TGTGCCAGCAGTTTGGAATACGTAACTGAAGCTTTCTTT. Its protein product is CASSLEYVTEAFF.

This chain links TRBV12-3 or TRBV12-4 with TRBJ1-5; D possibly corresponds to TRBD1 (5 bases). This CDR3 region has 16 residues. Deletions cut 3 bases from V and 5 bases from J, with 17 bases between. The CDR3 reads CASSFGYGGRDQPQHF. CDR3 coding DNA: TGTGCCAGCAGTTTCGGCTACGGGGGGAGAGATCAGCCCCAGCATTTT.

The chain employs TRBV27 and TRBJ2-3; the match to TRBD1 covers 9 bases. From germline, CDR1 is MNHEY and CDR2 SMNVEV (reference sequence). V gave up 5 bases and J gave up 3 bases; unmatched junction bases: 9. This CDR3 region has 16 residues. CDR3 amino acids: CASSAIQGAGTDTQYF. Written as DNA, the CDR3 is TGTGCCAGCAGTGCAATACAGGGGGCTGGGACAGATACGCAGTATTTT.

The chain combines TRBV2 with TRBJ2-7; 13 positions agree with TRBD2. CDR3 length equals 15 residues. V was pared by 7 bases and J by 6 bases, with 9 bases of the junction left unmatched. The germline V gene encodes CDR1 SNHLY and CDR2 FYNNEI. CDR3: CASNGGLAGESEQYF. In DNA, the CDR3 is TGTGCCAGCAACGGCGGACTAGCGGGAGAGTCCGAGCAGTACTTC.

V is TRBV9 and J is TRBJ2-1, with TRBD2 matching over 9 bases. Germline CDR1 and CDR2: SGDLS and YYNGEE. With 0 bases clipped from V and 8 bases from J, the junction kept 6 bases outside the gene matches. CDR3 length: 15 amino acids. Written as DNA, the CDR3 is TGTGCCAGCAGCGTAGGCACTGTAGCGGGAGATGAGCAGTTCTTC. Its translation is CASSVGTVAGDEQFF.